One and the same sample provided the 21 T cell receptor beta chains below, sequenced in a study of CD4 and CD8 cells across lung adenocarcinoma regions. TCRdb reprocessed the PCR reads with MiXCR, giving one entry per CDR3 protein. The data contain approximately 18,000 distinct CDR3 sequences, about half of them singletons. The sample was CD8+ T cells from the center of a lung tumor. The receptors were sampled from a female donor with lung adenocarcinoma. The CD4 and CD8 labels of this study may be unreliable.

This clonotype occurred a few times. The rearrangement links TRBV28 to TRBJ2-3; TRBD2 aligns across 8 bases. Trimming at V came to 3 bases and at J to 11 bases, leaving 16 bases not matched to a gene. This CDR3 spans 16 amino acids. CDR1 is MDHEN, CDR2 SYDVKM, per germline. This CDR3 is CASSLGGAGVPYEQYF. In DNA, the CDR3 is TGTGCCAGCAGTTTGGGAGGAGCGGGAGTGCCCTACGAGCAGTATTTT.

This clonotype was seen a handful of times. This chain links TRBV6-1 with TRBJ2-1, with 7 bases fitting TRBD1. The J call is in doubt because the DNA end fits TRBJ2-7 better. Germline V gene lookup returns CDR1 MNHNS and CDR2 SASEGT. This CDR3 has 13 amino acids. The CDR3 is CASSVDRAYEQYF. In DNA, the CDR3 is TGTGCCAGCAGTGTAGACAGGGCCTACGAGCAGTACTTC.

The table lists this clonotype with a few counts. CDR3 loop: CASRTVTSRYNEQFF. CDR3 in DNA: TGCGCCAGCAGGACAGTGACTAGTAGGTACAATGAGCAGTTCTTC. The rearrangement links TRBV23-1 to TRBJ2-1; possible D gene TRBD2, 6 bases. TRBV23-1 is sorted into the ORF group, with uncertain function. V was pared by 6 bases and J by 4 bases, with 16 bases between. The CDR3 is made up of 15 amino acids.

This clonotype was seen more than once but under ten times. The rearrangement links TRBV6-1 to TRBJ2-1, with a tentative D call TRBD2 (5 bases). The CDR3 runs to 13 residues. CDR1 is MNHNS, CDR2 SASEGT, per germline. The germline V and J ends were trimmed by 0 bases and 11 bases, with 11 bases remaining between them. The CDR3 DNA is TGTGCCAGCAGTGAAGCGATTCCGGGGAAGCAGTTCTTC. Encoded protein: CASSEAIPGKQFF.

This sequence joins TRBV6-1 and TRBJ2-1, with 10 bases that match TRBD1. The end of the DNA aligns better with TRBJ2-7, so the J call may be wrong. The CDR3 runs to 15 residues. Germline CDR1 and CDR2: MNHNS and SASEGT. CDR3 nucleotide sequence: TGTGCCAGCAAATTGAGGACAGGGGGGGCTTACGAGCAGTACTTC. The encoded protein is CASKLRTGGAYEQYF.

Of note for this clonotype: The junction does not match germline at one end; this may be a read error. This chain joins TRBV6-1 and TRBJ2-3; 8 bases map to TRBD2. Germline V CDR1 and CDR2: MNHNS, SASEGT. The CDR3 spans 16 residues. The CDR3 spells CASSLASGRGQDTQYF. CDR3 DNA sequence: TGTGCCAGCTCCTTGGCAAGCGGGAGAGGCCAAGATACGCAGTACTTT.

This clonotype was seen just once. The germline gene is not matched at one end of the junction; a read error may be the cause. The J gene is TRBJ2-4, the V gene TRBV6-1, with 8 nucleotides matching TRBD2. The CDR3 has 16 residues. Germline values: CDR1 MNHNS, CDR2 SASEGT. The CDR3 DNA sequence: TGTCCCAGCCGCGTAGCGGGGCGAGGGGCCTCAGATATGCAGTACTTC. It specifies CPSRVAGRGASDMQYF.

The J gene is TRBJ2-1, the V gene TRBV6-6; D is perhaps TRBD2 (5 bases). Trimming took 1 base from V and 2 from J, leaving 9 bases between them. The CDR3 contains 15 residues. Germline loops: CDR1 MNHNY, CDR2 SVGAGI (reference sequence). CDR3 sequence reads: CASSYWRRPYNEQFF. CDR3 bases: TGTGCCAGCAGTTACTGGAGGCGACCCTACAATGAGCAGTTCTTC.

The rearrangement joins TRBV6-1 to TRBJ2-4; D is possibly TRBD2 (7 bases). V lost 6 bases, J lost 13 bases, and 31 bases lay in between. The CDR3 length is 17 residues. The germline CDR1 and CDR2 sequences are MNHNS and SASEGT. The CDR3 DNA reads as TGTGCCAGCAGCCGCGCCGGGGGGCTATCGGACAAAGATACGCAGTACTTC. It translates to CASSRAGGLSDKDTQYF.

The chain carries TRBV6-1 and TRBJ2-1, with TRBD1 matching 12 bases. The CDR3 consists of 15 residues. Per the germline V gene, CDR1 is MNHNS and CDR2 is SASEGT. Unmatched junction bases numbered 13, after V lost 6 bases and J lost 13 bases. CDR3 in amino acids: CASRTGTGGVETQFF. The CDR3 DNA sequence: TGTGCCAGCAGGACCGGGACAGGGGGCGTCGAGACCCAGTTCTTC.

J is TRBJ1-2 and V is TRBV6-5, with D maybe TRBD1 (5 bases). The CDR3 extends over 14 amino acids. V lost 4 bases and J 8 bases, leaving 17 bases between the germline ends. In germline, CDR1 is MNHEY, CDR2 SVGAGI. CDR3 sequence (DNA): TGTGCCAGCAGTTCGGCCAGGGACTCTCACGGCTACACCTTC. It is translated as CASSSARDSHGYTF.

The gene calls are TRBV10-3 and TRBJ2-1; 9 bases map to TRBD1. V shed 2 bases, J shed 6 bases, and the junction held 8 bases outside the gene matches. This CDR3 has 16 amino acids. Germline assignment: CDR1 ENHRY and CDR2 SYGVKD. The CDR3 protein is CAISEPGQGTSNEQFF. The CDR3 DNA is TGTGCCATCAGTGAGCCGGGACAGGGCACTTCCAATGAGCAGTTCTTC.

The table lists this clonotype with many counts. The chain couples TRBV6-1 to TRBJ1-2, with D hard to call. Germline values: CDR1 MNHNS, CDR2 SASEGT. V lost 4 bases and J lost 0, with 6 bases in between. The CDR3 runs 13 residues. CDR3 residues: CASSGWANYGYTF. DNA for the CDR3: TGTGCCAGCAGTGGTTGGGCTAACTATGGCTACACCTTC.

V gene TRBV6-1 combines with J gene TRBJ1-1; the D gene is possibly TRBD1 (6 bases). Germline V gene data show CDR1 as MNHNS and CDR2 as SASEGT. V was pared by 6 bases and J by 5 bases, with 16 bases between. The CDR3 totals 14 residues. CDR3 sequence: CASRGGRVGTEAFF. As DNA, the CDR3 is TGTGCCAGCAGGGGGGGCAGGGTGGGGACTGAAGCTTTCTTT.

Of note for this clonotype: This may be a read error, as it is one base from a much larger clone. The J gene is TRBJ2-1, the V gene TRBV6-2 or TRBV6-3; D is uncertain. The V gene lost 0 bases and the J gene lost 10 bases, with 4 bases spanning the gap. The CDR3 spans 11 residues. The germline CDR1 and CDR2 sequences are MNHEY and SVGEGT. Written as DNA, the CDR3 is TGTGCCAGCAGTTACTCCTACGAGCAGTTCTTC. The encoded protein is CASSYSYEQFF.

This clonotype came up many times. This sequence joins TRBV6-1 and TRBJ1-6, with D hard to call. Trimming cost V 1 base and J 8 bases, with 18 bases left between them. The CDR3 sequence is 17 residues long. Germline CDR1 and CDR2: MNHNS and SASEGT. CDR3 in amino acids: CASSEVGPADGYSPLHF. CDR3 sequence (DNA): TGTGCCAGCAGTGAAGTAGGGCCGGCCGATGGGTATTCACCCCTCCACTTT.

The chain carries TRBV6-1 and TRBJ2-3; D is perhaps TRBD2 (5 bases). The CDR3 sequence is 13 residues long. Germline CDR1 is MNHNS and CDR2 is SASEGT. Trimming took off 8 bases at V and 4 bases at J, with 13 bases between the two ends. Here the CDR3 reads CASCIPGADTQYF. DNA for the CDR3: TGTGCCAGCTGTATCCCCGGGGCAGATACGCAGTATTTT.

This clonotype was detected ten times or more. The CDR3, as DNA: TGTGCCAGCACCCCAGGGGGCTACTCTTCCTTGTACGAGCAGTACTTC. Translated, it gives CASTPGGYSSLYEQYF. The chain is built from TRBV6-1 and TRBJ2-1; 8 nucleotides agree with TRBD1. Matching the DNA end better, TRBJ2-7 makes the J call doubtful. This CDR3 has 16 amino acids. The germline gives CDR1 MNHNS, CDR2 SASEGT.

This clonotype occurred a few times. The chain is built from TRBV7-2 and TRBJ2-1, with 13 bases fitting TRBD2. The junction had 9 bases not matched to a gene; V was cut back by 6 bases and J by 13 bases. The CDR3 contains 14 residues. Germline V gives CDR1 SGHTA, CDR2 FQGNSA. The CDR3 is CASSPWTSGREQFF. In DNA form, the CDR3 reads TGTGCCAGCAGTCCTTGGACTAGCGGGAGAGAACAGTTCTTC. Together with reference TRBV7-2 and TRBJ2-1, the CDR3 gives the full variable domain: GAGVSQSPSNKVTEKGKDVELRCDPISGHTALYWYRQSLGQGLEFLIYFQGNSAPDKSGLPSDRFSAERTGGSVSTLTIQRTQQEDSAVYLCASSPWTSGREQFFGPGTRLTVL.

V gene TRBV5-6 combines with J gene TRBJ2-3, with D uncertain. Trimming removed 3 bases from V and 4 bases from J, with 6 bases in between. Germline lookup yields CDR1 SGHDT and CDR2 YYEEEE. The CDR3 extends over 12 amino acids. The CDR3 coding sequence is TGTGCCAGCAGCTCCTTGGCAGATACGCAGTATTTT. Residues: CASSSLADTQYF.

Many counts were recorded for this clonotype. V usage is TRBV27 and J usage is TRBJ2-5; 15 bases line up with TRBD2. Losses at the gene ends were 0 bases for V and 9 bases for J; bases not matched to a gene: 11. Germline lookup yields CDR1 MNHEY and CDR2 SMNVEV (reference sequence). This CDR3 region has 18 residues. CDR3 DNA: TGTGCCAGCAGTTTATCCGCTGTAGGACTAGCGGGAGGGGCGGCCCAGTACTTC. Protein sequence: CASSLSAVGLAGGAAQYF.